The 19 T cell receptor beta chains given below trace back to one sample, sequenced in a study of blood T cell repertoires in COVID-19. Profiling relied on immunoSEQ multiplex PCR, and the TCRdb table lists in-frame clones only, not all of them. Of 230,000 or so clones in the sample, roughly 90% were seen once. Sequencing input: peripheral blood. The receptors were sampled from a man aged 35-49 years with active or convalescent COVID-19.

The chain uses TRBV7-6 and TRBJ1-6; 8 bases fit TRBD1. This CDR3 comprises 15 residues. The ends lost 5 bases at V and 8 bases at J; junction bases unmatched: 8. The germline V gene encodes CDR1 SGHVS and CDR2 FNYEAQ. The CDR3 DNA sequence: TGTGCCAGCAGCCCCGGACCGACAGGGGATTCACCCCTCCACTTT. This encodes CASSPGPTGDSPLHF. Full variable domain (remainder filled in from reference TRBV7-6 and TRBJ1-6): GAGVSQSPRYKVTKRGQDVALRCDPISGHVSLYWYRQALGQGPEFLTYFNYEAQQDKSGLPNDRFSAERPEGSISTLTIQRTEQRDSAMYRCASSPGPTGDSPLHFGNGTRLTVT.

The chain recombines TRBV9 with TRBJ1-1; a weak D match, TRBD1 (5 bases). Germline CDR1 reads SGDLS; CDR2 reads YYNGEE. Trimming stripped 4 bases from V and 5 bases from J, with 18 bases between. The length of the CDR3 is 15 residues. The CDR3 bases are TGTGCCAGCAGCACCGGACGGGGGAGGAGGACTGAAGCTTTCTTT. Translating gives CASSTGRGRRTEAFF.

The chain links TRBV6-4 to TRBJ1-1, with D possibly TRBD1 on 5 matching bases. The CDR3 is 13 amino acids. Trimming removed 3 bases at V and 3 bases at J, with 8 bases between. CDR1 is MRHNA, CDR2 SNTAGT, per germline. In DNA form, the CDR3 reads TGTGCCAGCAGTGAGACAGAGGACACTGAAGCTTTCTTT. This translates into CASSETEDTEAFF.

V and J are TRBV6-6 and TRBJ2-5; no reliable D call. V lost 0 bases to trimming and J lost 1 base, with 9 bases between them. This CDR3 is 15 amino acids long. Looked up from germline, CDR1 is MNHNY and CDR2 is SVGAGI (reference sequence). This CDR3 reads CASSYSRVTQETQYF. CDR3 nucleotide sequence: TGTGCCAGCAGTTACTCTCGGGTTACCCAAGAGACCCAGTACTTC.

The J gene is TRBJ2-3, the V gene TRBV19, with D maybe TRBD2 (7 bases). The CDR3 is 13 residues long. Between the trimmed V and J ends, which lost 10 bases and 2 bases, there was a span of 13 bases. The germline gives CDR1 LNHDA, CDR2 SQIVND (reference sequence). CDR3 coding DNA: TGTGCCACCGAGGGGGGGTACACAGATACGCAGTATTTT. Residues: CATEGGYTDTQYF.

The chain combines TRBV9 with TRBJ2-1; 10 bases are shared with TRBD2. Losses at the gene ends were 0 bases for V and 3 bases for J; bases not matched to a gene: 6. The CDR3 has 17 residues. In germline, CDR1 is SGDLS, CDR2 YYNGEE. CDR3 region: CASSVVGRTSGYNEQFF. DNA of the CDR3: TGTGCCAGCAGCGTAGTGGGACGGACTAGCGGCTACAATGAGCAGTTCTTC.

CDR3 sequence reads: CASSLGPGTTGELFF. Written as DNA, the CDR3 is TGCGCCAGCAGCTTAGGTCCGGGGACTACCGGGGAGCTGTTTTTT. The V call is TRBV5-1, the J call TRBJ2-2, with D possibly TRBD2 on 6 matching bases. The germline V gene encodes CDR1 SGHRS and CDR2 YFSETQ. This CDR3 is built from 15 residues. V dropped 2 bases and J dropped 5 bases, with 13 bases sitting between them.

CDR3 in amino acids: CASSLWGPEKLFF. CDR3 nucleotides: TGTGCCAGCAGCTTGTGGGGGCCGGAAAAACTGTTTTTT. The chain carries TRBV5-5 and TRBJ1-4, with TRBD1 as a possible D gene (6 bases). Looked up from germline, CDR1 is SGHKS and CDR2 is YYEKEE (reference sequence). The CDR3 has 13 amino acids. Trimming shortened V by 1 base and J by 8 bases, and 9 bases separated the two germline ends.

This chain uses TRBV24-1 with TRBJ2-1; no firm D call. This CDR3 is built from 12 residues. V dropped 2 bases and J dropped 10 bases, with 8 bases sitting between them. CDR1 KGHDR and CDR2 SFDVKD come from the germline V gene. The CDR3 here is CATSDSSREQFF. The CDR3 DNA follows: TGTGCCACCAGTGATTCATCCAGGGAGCAGTTCTTC.

This sequence joins TRBV5-1 and TRBJ2-3; 7 bases fit TRBD1. Germline V gene sequence: CDR1 SGHRS, CDR2 YFSETQ. CDR3 length equals 15 residues. J was trimmed by 7 bases and V by 5 bases; bases with no gene match: 13. Here the CDR3 DNA reads TGCGCCAGCAGTCTTGACAGGGTGGGGGCGAATACGCAGTATTTT. Amino acids: CASSLDRVGANTQYF.

This chain connects TRBV6-1 to TRBJ1-1, with unresolved D. The CDR3 extends over 14 amino acids. Trimming took off 2 bases at V and 0 bases at J, with 7 bases between the two ends. Germline CDR1 MNHNS, CDR2 SASEGT. The CDR3 nucleotides read TGTGCCAGCAGTGAATACAGCATGAACACTGAAGCTTTCTTT. Its protein product is CASSEYSMNTEAFF.

V and J are TRBV12-3 or TRBV12-4 and TRBJ2-7, with a weak D call TRBD1 (5 bases). The CDR3 sequence is 13 residues long. The germline V and J ends were trimmed by 3 bases and 6 bases, with 12 bases remaining between them. CDR3 amino acids: CASSFTAGREQYF. Here the CDR3 DNA reads TGTGCCAGCAGTTTTACCGCAGGGCGCGAGCAGTACTTC.

The chain's CDR3 is CASSLVAGGDYGYTF. In DNA form, the CDR3 reads TGTGCCAGCAGCTTAGTGGCCGGGGGAGACTATGGCTACACCTTC. The chain is built from TRBV7-9 and TRBJ1-2, with D perhaps TRBD1 (5 bases). This CDR3 contains 15 residues. V lost 1 base and J 3 bases, leaving 12 bases between the germline ends. Per germline, CDR1 SEHNR and CDR2 FQNEAQ (reference sequence).

The V and J genes are TRBV27 and TRBJ1-1; no reliable D call. CDR1 and CDR2 from the germline V gene are MNHEY and SMNVEV (reference sequence). Trimming cost V 2 bases and J 7 bases, with 17 bases left between them. The CDR3 contains 15 residues. In nucleotides, the CDR3 is TGTGCCAGCAGTTTAGTCGGCACCCGGCCGGGTGAAGCTTTCTTT. Protein: CASSLVGTRPGEAFF.

The CDR3 DNA follows: TGTGCCAGCAGTACCCCGACAGGGGGCAATCAGCCCCAGCATTTT. Its translation: CASSTPTGGNQPQHF. This chain links TRBV28 with TRBJ1-5, with 8 bases that match TRBD1. The V and J ends lost 5 bases and 2 bases, in that order; junction bases with no gene match: 5. This CDR3 contains 15 residues. The germline gives CDR1 MDHEN, CDR2 SYDVKM.

The chain has TRBV19 and TRBJ1-5, with D unresolved. Germline-derived CDR1 and CDR2 are LNHDA and SQIVND (reference sequence). Trimming cost V 3 bases and J 0 bases, with 15 bases left between them. The length of the CDR3 is 17 residues. The CDR3 sequence is CASSIGGRAPSNQPQHF. The CDR3 region has the DNA TGTGCCAGTAGTATCGGAGGTAGGGCTCCTAGCAATCAGCCCCAGCATTTT. The whole variable domain, filled in from reference TRBV19 and TRBJ1-5, reads DGGITQSPKYLFRKEGQNVTLSCEQNLNHDAMYWYRQDPGQGLRLIYYSQIVNDFQKGDIAEGYSVSREKKESFPLTVTSAQKNPTAFYLCASSIGGRAPSNQPQHFGDGTRLSIL.

The CDR3 region has the DNA TGTGCCAGCACGCCACAGAAAACTAGCAATCAGCCCCAGCATTTT. The encoded protein is CASTPQKTSNQPQHF. V gene TRBV6-5 combines with J gene TRBJ1-5; no definite D call. Trimming took 7 bases from V and 0 from J, leaving 13 bases between them. Germline CDR1 reads MNHEY; CDR2 reads SVGAGI. The CDR3 sequence is 15 residues long.

The V and J genes are TRBV11-2 and TRBJ2-3; a weak D match, TRBD2 (7 bases). Germline V gives CDR1 SGHAT, CDR2 FQNNGV. The V end was cut by 3 bases, the J end by 1 base, with 11 bases between. CDR3 length equals 15 residues. CDR3 loop: CASSFAGARTDTQYF. The CDR3 DNA is TGTGCCAGCAGCTTCGCGGGGGCCCGCACAGATACGCAGTATTTT.

The chain is built from TRBV10-3 and TRBJ2-3; D unclear. V lost 4 bases to trimming and J lost 2 bases, with 13 bases between them. The CDR3 length is 15 residues. CDR1 and CDR2 from the germline V gene are ENHRY and SYGVKD. CDR3 in DNA: TGTGCCATCAGTGGCTCAGGCGATACCACAGATACGCAGTATTTT. Its protein product is CAISGSGDTTDTQYF.